The clone carrying this T cell receptor (beta chain) was detected only once. This CDR3 has 13 residues. Trimming took off 2 bases at V and 1 base at J, with 5 bases between the two ends. This record belongs to a study of control samples from healthy donors and cancer patients. Clones were sequenced by immunoSEQ multiplex PCR, and TCRdb holds only the in-frame ones, with some missing. Of 75,000 to 90,000 clones listed, 85% to 90% were seen once; the top ten hold around 2.1%. The sequence derives from a woman in her thirties or forties in good health. The chain links TRBV12-3 or TRBV12-4 to TRBJ1-1; D call uncertain. The specimen was blood. CDR3 protein: CASSLMENTEAFF. The CDR3 bases are TGTGCCAGCAGTTTAATGGAGAACACTGAAGCTTTCTTT.